This TCR beta chain was recovered during a study of cytomegalovirus exposure and HLA in healthy donors. V shed 2 bases and J shed 1 base, with 7 bases lying between them. This CDR3 comprises 14 residues. CDR1 is SGHTA and CDR2 is FQGTGA in the germline V gene. A multiplex PCR was run with 60 Vbeta primers and 13 Jbeta primers. Profiled with immunoSEQ multiplex PCR; TCRdb holds only in-frame clones, not every one. The profile covers some 130,000 clones, with 70% to 85% appearing a single time and 2.6% taken by the ten largest. The sequence derives from a woman in her sixties in good health and CMV-seropositive. This chain joins TRBV7-3 and TRBJ2-3; D uncertain. Sequencing input: PBMCs. CDR3 coding DNA: TGTGCCAGCAGCTTAGTGGGCGGCACAGATACGCAGTATTTT. It translates to CASSLVGGTDTQYF.